These T cell receptor beta chains were read from a single sample in a study of T cell responses to AZD1222 COVID-19 vaccine. TCRdb's table, derived via immunoSEQ multiplex PCR, lists solely in-frame clones and lacks some. The table records approximately 94,000 clones, less than 90% of them present only once. The sample consisted of peripheral blood, taken on day 0 of AZD1222 vaccination. The receptor source for this set is an adult in good health. CDR3s include the opening cysteine and the closing phenylalanine or tryptophan. A D gene is named only where the DNA matches it firmly. Not all rows give a size; the values are once, few, many and, for expanded clones, a class.

d_call: NA; v_call: TRBV10-1; clone_size: NA; j_call: TRBJ1-5; cdr3_nt: TGCGCCAGCAGTGAGAAGGTGGCAGTTAGTCAGCCCCAGCATTTT; cdr3_aa: CASSEKVAVSQPQHF
d_call: NA; v_call: TRBV12-3/TRBV12-4; clone_size: NA; j_call: TRBJ2-1; cdr3_nt: TGTGCCAGCGGGGGAGAGACAGGAGGGAAGTTCTTC; cdr3_aa: CASGGETGGKFF
d_call: NA; v_call: TRBV12-3/TRBV12-4; clone_size: NA; j_call: TRBJ1-1; cdr3_nt: TGTGCCAGCAGCCGGACAGCGAACACTGAAGCTTTCTTT; cdr3_aa: CASSRTANTEAFF
d_call: NA; v_call: TRBV7-9; clone_size: NA; j_call: TRBJ1-1; cdr3_nt: TGTGCCAGCAGCCCTCAAGGCCCAAACACTGAAGCTTTCTTT; cdr3_aa: CASSPQGPNTEAFF
d_call: TRBD2; v_call: TRBV7-7; clone_size: NA; j_call: TRBJ2-5; cdr3_nt: TGTGCCAGCAGCCCAAACCGAGGGACTATGGAGACCCAGTACTTC; cdr3_aa: CASSPNRGTMETQYF
d_call: NA; v_call: TRBV9; clone_size: NA; j_call: TRBJ2-4; cdr3_nt: TGTGCCAGCAGCGTAGGCCCAAGGGGGGTTAAAAACATTCAGTACTTC; cdr3_aa: CASSVGPRGVKNIQYF
d_call: TRBD1; v_call: TRBV7-2; clone_size: NA; j_call: TRBJ1-2; cdr3_nt: TGTGCCAGCAGCCGACAGGGTTTCGGCTACACCTTC; cdr3_aa: CASSRQGFGYTF
d_call: NA; v_call: TRBV28; clone_size: NA; j_call: TRBJ1-2; cdr3_nt: TGTGCCAGCACCCGGGACATAAACTATGGCTACACCTTC; cdr3_aa: CASTRDINYGYTF
d_call: NA; v_call: TRBV7-2; clone_size: NA; j_call: TRBJ1-6; cdr3_nt: TGTGCCAGCAGCTTGGACAGTAATTCACCCCTCCACTTT; cdr3_aa: CASSLDSNSPLHF
d_call: NA; v_call: TRBV24-1; clone_size: NA; j_call: TRBJ2-7; cdr3_nt: TGTGCCACAGGGGACGGCTCCTACGAGCAGTACTTC; cdr3_aa: CATGDGSYEQYF
d_call: NA; v_call: TRBV28; clone_size: NA; j_call: TRBJ1-4; cdr3_nt: TGTGCCAGCAGTTTCTGGGGACAAGTTAATGAAAAACTGTTTTTT; cdr3_aa: CASSFWGQVNEKLFF
d_call: NA; v_call: TRBV28; clone_size: NA; j_call: TRBJ2-7; cdr3_nt: TGTGCCAGCACTAGTGGCGGGGGCAGCTACGAGCAGTACTTC; cdr3_aa: CASTSGGGSYEQYF
d_call: TRBD2; v_call: TRBV13; clone_size: once; j_call: TRBJ2-7; cdr3_nt: TGTGCCAGCAGCTGGGGACTAGCGGGAGGGCAAAACGAGCAGTACTTC; cdr3_aa: CASSWGLAGGQNEQYF
d_call: NA; v_call: TRBV5-1; clone_size: NA; j_call: TRBJ1-6; cdr3_nt: TGCGCCAGCAGCCCGAGAGGCCCAGAATCACCCCTCCACTTT; cdr3_aa: CASSPRGPESPLHF
d_call: NA; v_call: TRBV7-9; clone_size: NA; j_call: TRBJ2-1; cdr3_nt: TGTGCCAGCGGGACGGTCAATGGGGATGAGCAGTTCTTC; cdr3_aa: CASGTVNGDEQFF
d_call: NA; v_call: TRBV28; clone_size: NA; j_call: TRBJ1-3; cdr3_nt: TGTGCCAGCAGCTCAGGATCTGGAAACACCATATATTTT; cdr3_aa: CASSSGSGNTIYF
d_call: TRBD1; v_call: TRBV28; clone_size: NA; j_call: TRBJ1-2; cdr3_nt: TGTGCCAGCAGACCTACAGGGGTTACCTATGGCTACACCTTC; cdr3_aa: CASRPTGVTYGYTF
d_call: NA; v_call: TRBV4-3; clone_size: NA; j_call: TRBJ1-1; cdr3_nt: TGCGCCAGCAGCCAAGATCGGGCAGGGGATGAAGCTTTCTTT; cdr3_aa: CASSQDRAGDEAFF
d_call: NA; v_call: TRBV11-1; clone_size: NA; j_call: TRBJ2-2; cdr3_nt: TGTGCCAGCAGCTTAAGGGGACCGCCGAACACCGGGGAGCTGTTTTTT; cdr3_aa: CASSLRGPPNTGELFF
d_call: NA; v_call: TRBV6-2/TRBV6-3; clone_size: NA; j_call: TRBJ2-6; cdr3_nt: TGTGCCAGCAGTACCCGGGGAGGAGCCTCTGGGGCCAACGTCCTGACTTTC; cdr3_aa: CASSTRGGASGANVLTF
d_call: NA; v_call: TRBV7-8; clone_size: few; j_call: TRBJ2-7; cdr3_nt: TGTGCCAGCAGCCTGGCATCCGTTTCCTCGTACGAGCAGTACTTC; cdr3_aa: CASSLASVSSYEQYF
d_call: NA; v_call: TRBV11-2; clone_size: once; j_call: TRBJ1-6; cdr3_nt: TGTGCCAGCAGCTTAGATCTCGGGACTAATAGGTCACCCCTCCACTTT; cdr3_aa: CASSLDLGTNRSPLHF